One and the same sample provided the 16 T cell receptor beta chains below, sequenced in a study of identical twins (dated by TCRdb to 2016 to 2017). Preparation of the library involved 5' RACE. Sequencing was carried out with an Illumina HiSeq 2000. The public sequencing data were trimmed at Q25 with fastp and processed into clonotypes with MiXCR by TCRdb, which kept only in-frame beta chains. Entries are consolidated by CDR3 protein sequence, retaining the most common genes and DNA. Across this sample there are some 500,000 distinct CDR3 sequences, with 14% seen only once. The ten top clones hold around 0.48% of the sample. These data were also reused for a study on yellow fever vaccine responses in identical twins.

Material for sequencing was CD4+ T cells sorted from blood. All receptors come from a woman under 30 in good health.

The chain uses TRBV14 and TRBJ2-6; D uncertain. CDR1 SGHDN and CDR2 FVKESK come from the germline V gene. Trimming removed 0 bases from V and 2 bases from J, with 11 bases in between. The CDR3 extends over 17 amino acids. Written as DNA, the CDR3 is TGTGCCAGCAGCCAAGACTTGGTGGGGACTGGGGCCAACGTCCTGACTTTC. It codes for CASSQDLVGTGANVLTF.

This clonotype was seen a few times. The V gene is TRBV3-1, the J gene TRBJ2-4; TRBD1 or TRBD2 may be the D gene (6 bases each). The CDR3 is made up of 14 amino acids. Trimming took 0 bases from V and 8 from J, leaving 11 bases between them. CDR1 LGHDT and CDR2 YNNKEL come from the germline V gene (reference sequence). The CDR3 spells CASSQEGGQDIQYF. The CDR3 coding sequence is TGTGCCAGCAGCCAAGAAGGGGGGCAGGACATTCAGTACTTC.

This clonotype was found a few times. CDR3 residues: CATESADRATEAFF. DNA for the CDR3: TGTGCCACGGAAAGCGCGGACAGGGCCACTGAAGCTTTCTTT. The gene calls are TRBV24-1 and TRBJ1-1, with 8 bases fitting TRBD1. CDR3 length equals 14 residues. Trimming took 10 bases from V and 4 from J; bases not matched to a gene: 10. Germline V gives CDR1 KGHDR, CDR2 SFDVKD.

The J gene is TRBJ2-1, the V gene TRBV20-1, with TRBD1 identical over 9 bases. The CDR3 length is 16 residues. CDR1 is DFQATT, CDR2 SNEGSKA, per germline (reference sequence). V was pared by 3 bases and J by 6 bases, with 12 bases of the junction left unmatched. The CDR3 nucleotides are TGCAGTGCTAGCGTAGCCGGACAGGGGTCATTCAATGAGCAGTTCTTC. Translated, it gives CSASVAGQGSFNEQFF.

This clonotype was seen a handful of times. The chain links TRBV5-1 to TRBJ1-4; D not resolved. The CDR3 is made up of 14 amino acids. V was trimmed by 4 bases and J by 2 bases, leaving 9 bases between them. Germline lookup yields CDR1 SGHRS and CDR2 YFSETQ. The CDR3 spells CASSRLGTNEKLFF. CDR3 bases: TGCGCCAGCAGCAGACTCGGGACTAATGAAAAACTGTTTTTT.

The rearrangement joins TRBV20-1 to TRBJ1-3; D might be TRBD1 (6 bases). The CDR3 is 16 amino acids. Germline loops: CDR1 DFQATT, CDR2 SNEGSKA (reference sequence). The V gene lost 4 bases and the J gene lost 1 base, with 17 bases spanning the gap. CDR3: CSATKTGRDSGNTIYF. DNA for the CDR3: TGCAGTGCTACCAAAACAGGGAGGGATTCTGGAAACACCATATATTTT.

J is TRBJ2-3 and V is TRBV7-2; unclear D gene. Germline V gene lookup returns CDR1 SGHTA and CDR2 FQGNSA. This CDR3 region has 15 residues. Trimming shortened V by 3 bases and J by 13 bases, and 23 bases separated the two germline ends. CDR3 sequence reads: CASSFTSVEGQRKYF. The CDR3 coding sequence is TGTGCCAGCAGCTTTACCAGTGTAGAAGGCCAACGGAAGTATTTT.

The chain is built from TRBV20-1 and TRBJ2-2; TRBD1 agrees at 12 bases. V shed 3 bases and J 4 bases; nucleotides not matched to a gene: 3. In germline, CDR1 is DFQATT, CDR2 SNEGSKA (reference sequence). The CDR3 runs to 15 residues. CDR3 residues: CSARGQGALTGELFF. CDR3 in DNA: TGCAGTGCTAGGGGACAGGGGGCCCTCACCGGGGAGCTGTTTTTT.

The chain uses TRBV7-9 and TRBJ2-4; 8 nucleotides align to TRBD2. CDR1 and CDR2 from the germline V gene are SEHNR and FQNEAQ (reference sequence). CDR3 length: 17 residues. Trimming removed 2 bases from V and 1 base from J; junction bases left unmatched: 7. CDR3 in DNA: TGTGCCAGCAGCTTAACGGGGGGGGCAGAGGCCAAAAACATTCAGTACTTC. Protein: CASSLTGGAEAKNIQYF.

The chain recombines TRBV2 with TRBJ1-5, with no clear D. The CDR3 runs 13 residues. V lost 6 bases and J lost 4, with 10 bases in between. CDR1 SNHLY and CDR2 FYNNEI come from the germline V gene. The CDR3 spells CASRKGGNQPQHF. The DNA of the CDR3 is TGTGCCAGCAGAAAGGGAGGAAATCAGCCCCAGCATTTT.

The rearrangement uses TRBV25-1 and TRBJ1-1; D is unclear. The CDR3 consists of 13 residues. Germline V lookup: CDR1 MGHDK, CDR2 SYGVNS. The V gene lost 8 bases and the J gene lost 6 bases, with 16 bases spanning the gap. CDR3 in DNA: TGTGCCAGCGGCCCTGAGGGCAAAGCTGAAGCTTTCTTT. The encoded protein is CASGPEGKAEAFF. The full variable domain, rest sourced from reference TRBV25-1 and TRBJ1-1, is EADIYQTPRYLVIGTGKKITLECSQTMGHDKMYWYQQDPGMELHLIHYSYGVNSTEKGDLSSESTVSRIRTEHFPLTLESARPSHTSQYLCASGPEGKAEAFFGQGTRLTVV.

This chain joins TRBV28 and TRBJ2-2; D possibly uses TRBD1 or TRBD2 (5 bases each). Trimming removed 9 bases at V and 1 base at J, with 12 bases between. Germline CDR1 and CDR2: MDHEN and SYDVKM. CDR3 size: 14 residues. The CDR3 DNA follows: TGTGCCAGTTCGGGACCTATGAACACCGGGGAGCTGTTTTTT. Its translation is CASSGPMNTGELFF.

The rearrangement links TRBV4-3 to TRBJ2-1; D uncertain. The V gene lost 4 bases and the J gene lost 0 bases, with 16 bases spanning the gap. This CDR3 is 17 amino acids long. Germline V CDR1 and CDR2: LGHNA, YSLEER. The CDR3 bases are TGCGCCAGCAGCCGAAGTAGTACGTTGAGCTCCTACAATGAGCAGTTCTTC. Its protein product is CASSRSSTLSSYNEQFF.

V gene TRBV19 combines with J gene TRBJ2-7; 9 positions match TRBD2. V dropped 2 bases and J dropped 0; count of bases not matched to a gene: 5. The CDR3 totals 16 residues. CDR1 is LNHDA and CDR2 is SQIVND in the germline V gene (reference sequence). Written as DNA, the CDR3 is TGTGCCAGTAGTATAAGCCGGCGGGAGGGCTCCTACGAGCAGTACTTC. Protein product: CASSISRREGSYEQYF.

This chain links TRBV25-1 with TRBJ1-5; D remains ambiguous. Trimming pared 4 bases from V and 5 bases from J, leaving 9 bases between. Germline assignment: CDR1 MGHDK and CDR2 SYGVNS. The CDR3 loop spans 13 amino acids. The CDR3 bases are TGTGCCAGCAGTGGAGGGTTCGATCAGCCCCAGCATTTT. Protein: CASSGGFDQPQHF. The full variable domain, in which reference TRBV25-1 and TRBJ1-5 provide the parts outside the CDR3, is EADIYQTPRYLVIGTGKKITLECSQTMGHDKMYWYQQDPGMELHLIHYSYGVNSTEKGDLSSESTVSRIRTEHFPLTLESARPSHTSQYLCASSGGFDQPQHFGDGTRLSIL.

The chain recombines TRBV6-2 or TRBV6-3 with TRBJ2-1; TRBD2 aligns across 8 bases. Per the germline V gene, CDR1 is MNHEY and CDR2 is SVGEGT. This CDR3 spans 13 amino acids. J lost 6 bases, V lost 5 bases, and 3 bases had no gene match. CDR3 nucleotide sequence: TGTGCCAGCAGTCGGGGGGGGCGCAATGAGCAGTTCTTC. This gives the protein CASSRGGRNEQFF.